These 23 T cell receptor beta chains originate from one sample sequenced in a study of blood T cell repertoires in COVID-19. Libraries were prepared by immunoSEQ multiplex PCR; TCRdb keeps only in-frame clonotypes and omits some of them. This sample has 68,000 or so clones, with 75% to 90% found just once. The sample taken for sequencing was peripheral blood. All receptors come from a man over 45 with acute or convalescent COVID-19.

The rearrangement uses TRBV2 and TRBJ1-1, with TRBD1 matching over 9 bases. Germline CDR1 SNHLY, CDR2 FYNNEI. After removal of 4 bases from V and 11 bases from J, the junction contained 8 bases not matched to a gene. This CDR3 comprises 13 residues. CDR3 coding DNA: TGTGCCAGCAGTGGTAGGACAGGGGAGGCCGCTTTCTTT. Translated: CASSGRTGEAAFF.

The genes are TRBV25-1 and TRBJ2-3; TRBD1 matches 10 bases. Germline V gives CDR1 MGHDK, CDR2 SYGVNS. Trimming cost V 4 bases and J 5 bases; bases outside gene matches: 3. CDR3 length equals 14 residues. The CDR3 here is CASSGWTGGDTQYF. The CDR3 nucleotides read TGTGCCAGCAGTGGATGGACAGGGGGAGATACGCAGTATTTT.

The chain couples TRBV21-1 to TRBJ2-1; the table's D call of TRBD2 was not tested on the DNA. TRBV21-1 is a recognized pseudogene. The CDR3 spans 15 residues. The CDR3 region has the DNA TGTGCCAGCAGAAGGGGGGAGGGTTCCTACAATGAGCAGTTCTTC. Amino acids: CASRRGEGSYNEQFF.

This sequence joins TRBV5-4 and TRBJ1-1, with D maybe TRBD1 (5 bases). Trimming stripped 1 base from V and 0 bases from J, with 10 bases between. The CDR3 extends over 15 amino acids. CDR1 is SGHNT, CDR2 YYREEE, per germline (reference sequence). As DNA, the CDR3 is TGTGCCAGCAGCTTGCTTACAGGACTGAACACTGAAGCTTTCTTT. Translating it yields CASSLLTGLNTEAFF. Drawing the rest from reference TRBV5-4 and TRBJ1-1, the complete variable domain is ETGVTQSPTHLIKTRGQQVTLRCSSQSGHNTVSWYQQALGQGPQFIFQYYREEENGRGNFPPRFSGLQFPNYSSELNVNALELDDSALYLCASSLLTGLNTEAFFGQGTRLTVV.

V is TRBV6-5 and J is TRBJ2-5, with TRBD2 matching over 10 bases. V lost 5 bases and J lost 7; bases outside the gene matches: 4. The CDR3 has 13 residues. Germline CDR1 is MNHEY and CDR2 is SVGAGI. The CDR3 sequence: CASSIAGGGTQYF. CDR3 bases: TGTGCCAGCAGTATAGCGGGAGGAGGGACCCAGTACTTC.

The chain recombines TRBV5-1 with TRBJ2-3; 10 bases are a match to TRBD2. The germline V gene has CDR1 SGHRS and CDR2 YFSETQ. J gave up 3 bases and V 0 bases, and 4 bases lay outside the gene matches. This CDR3 comprises 16 residues. DNA for the CDR3: TGCGCCAGCAGCTTGGGGGTAGCGGGAGGAACAGATACGCAGTATTTT. Translating it yields CASSLGVAGGTDTQYF. Looking up the rest from reference TRBV5-1 and TRBJ2-3 gives the full variable domain: KAGVTQTPRYLIKTRGQQVTLSCSPISGHRSVSWYQQTPGQGLQFLFEYFSETQRNKGNFPGRFSGRQFSNSRSEMNVSTLELGDSALYLCASSLGVAGGTDTQYFGPGTRLTVL.

This chain links TRBV7-3 with TRBJ2-7; TRBD2 might be the D (5 bases). CDR3 length equals 16 residues. The V end was cut by 8 bases, the J end by 1 base, with 21 bases between. Germline-derived CDR1 and CDR2 are SGHTA and FQGTGA. The CDR3 bases are TGTGCCAGCCGTCCACTAGGTGCGATAGGGTCCTACGAGCAGTACTTC. Amino acid sequence: CASRPLGAIGSYEQYF.

The chain employs TRBV6-5 and TRBJ2-3, with D maybe TRBD2 (5 bases). Between the trimmed V and J ends, which lost 8 bases and 2 bases, there was a span of 11 bases. Germline V lookup: CDR1 MNHEY, CDR2 SVGAGI. There are 13 residues in the CDR3. The CDR3 bases are TGTGCCAGCGAGGGCCCCCACACAGATACGCAGTATTTT. It encodes CASEGPHTDTQYF.

The gene calls are TRBV2 and TRBJ2-1; 10 positions match TRBD1. This CDR3 has 14 residues. The trim removed 5 bases at V and 6 bases at J, leaving 4 bases unmatched. Per germline, CDR1 SNHLY and CDR2 FYNNEI. The CDR3, as DNA: TGTGCCAGCAGTAGGACAGGGGGGATCAATGAGCAGTTCTTC. It codes for CASSRTGGINEQFF.

The V gene is TRBV7-2, the J gene TRBJ2-3, with D perhaps matching TRBD1 (6 bases). This CDR3 contains 16 residues. The germline CDR1 and CDR2 sequences are SGHTA and FQGNSA. V lost 4 bases to trimming and J lost 3 bases, with 17 bases between them. The chain's CDR3 is CASSWAPGHGTDTQYF. The CDR3 region has the DNA TGTGCCAGCAGCTGGGCACCGGGACATGGAACAGATACGCAGTATTTT.

This chain connects TRBV11-2 to TRBJ1-2; possibly TRBD1 for D (5 bases). Per germline, CDR1 SGHAT and CDR2 FQNNGV. The V gene lost 5 bases and the J gene lost 4 bases, with 17 bases spanning the gap. CDR3 length: 15 amino acids. In nucleotides, the CDR3 is TGTGCCAGCAGCCCGACGCGGGGGAGACCCTATGGCTACACCTTC. This gives the protein CASSPTRGRPYGYTF.

This chain joins TRBV18 and TRBJ2-5; no reliable D call. The ends were cut back, 2 bases at V and 1 base at J, with 8 bases in the middle. Germline lookup yields CDR1 KGHSH and CDR2 LQKENI. The CDR3 is 14 amino acids. CDR3 DNA: TGTGCCAGCTCACCATCGCTCAGCCAAGAGACCCAGTACTTC. Its translation is CASSPSLSQETQYF. Drawing the rest from reference TRBV18 and TRBJ2-5, the complete variable domain is NAGVMQNPRHLVRRRGQEARLRCSPMKGHSHVYWYRQLPEEGLKFMVYLQKENIIDESGMPKERFSAEFPKEGPSILRIQQVVRGDSAAYFCASSPSLSQETQYFGPGTRLLVL.

The CDR3 protein is CATSDGAGQAQETQYF. CDR3 nucleotide sequence: TGTGCCACCAGTGATGGGGCCGGACAGGCCCAAGAGACCCAGTACTTC. The chain is built from TRBV24-1 and TRBJ2-5; 7 nucleotides agree with TRBD1. V lost 3 bases, J lost 1 base, and 7 bases stayed unmatched. The CDR3 consists of 16 residues. CDR1 is KGHDR, CDR2 SFDVKD, per germline.

CDR3 loop: CASSYLPPPAGYAGELFF. In DNA, the CDR3 is TGTGCCAGCAGTTACCTGCCCCCACCAGCGGGCTACGCCGGGGAGCTGTTTTTT. This chain links TRBV6-2 or TRBV6-3 with TRBJ2-2; maybe TRBD2 (6 bases). The length of the CDR3 is 18 residues. With 2 bases removed from V and 6 bases from J, the gap between germline ends came to 22 bases. Per germline, CDR1 MNHEY and CDR2 SVGEGT.

The V call is TRBV25-1, the J call TRBJ2-7, with D unclear. V was shortened by 1 base and J by 3 bases, with 13 bases between the two germline ends. This CDR3 has 15 residues. Germline CDR1 MGHDK, CDR2 SYGVNS. Here the CDR3 reads CASSESVRCSYEQYV. Here the CDR3 DNA reads TGTGCCAGCAGTGAATCAGTCAGGTGCAGCTACGAGCAGTACGTC.

The chain links TRBV29-1 to TRBJ1-3; D not certain. Germline assignment: CDR1 SQVTM and CDR2 ANQGSEA. CDR3 length equals 15 residues. V shed 7 bases and J shed 0 bases, with 16 bases lying between them. The CDR3 region is CSGASWESSGNTIYF. The CDR3 region has the DNA TGCAGCGGCGCCTCATGGGAGAGCTCTGGAAACACCATATATTTT.

The J gene is TRBJ2-1, the V gene TRBV3-1 (or the pseudogene TRBV3-2); 7 bases agree with TRBD2. This CDR3 is built from 15 residues. From germline, CDR1 is LGHDT and CDR2 YNNKEL (reference sequence). The J segment lost 0 bases and the V segment lost 2 bases, leaving 1 base of the junction unmatched. The chain's CDR3 is CASSQRTSSYNEQFF. CDR3 bases: TGTGCCAGCAGCCAAAGGACTAGCTCCTACAATGAGCAGTTCTTC.

This clone was observed a single time. This rearrangement joins TRBV6-5 to TRBJ2-3; the match to TRBD2 covers 9 bases. V lost 0 bases to trimming and J lost 6 bases; unmatched junction nucleotides: 7. The CDR3 sequence is 16 residues long. The germline CDR1 and CDR2 sequences are MNHEY and SVGAGI. This chain's CDR3 is CASSYSMVAGADTQYF. CDR3 coding DNA: TGTGCCAGCAGTTACTCGATGGTAGCGGGAGCGGATACGCAGTATTTT.

V is TRBV5-8 and J is TRBJ2-5, with D maybe TRBD1 (5 bases). CDR1 is SGHTS, CDR2 YDEGEE, per germline. The CDR3 loop spans 17 amino acids. V lost 0 bases and J 2 bases, leaving 17 bases between the germline ends. CDR3 nucleotide sequence: TGTGCCAGCAGCTTGGCGTTAGGGCCCAGGACACAAGAGACCCAGTACTTC. Residues: CASSLALGPRTQETQYF.

This clone appeared a few times. The V gene is TRBV6-5, the J gene TRBJ2-5, with a tentative D call TRBD1 (5 bases). The CDR3 extends over 14 amino acids. V lost 5 bases and J 7 bases, leaving 17 bases between the germline ends. The germline V gene encodes CDR1 MNHEY and CDR2 SVGAGI. The CDR3 protein is CASSRGRERVTQYF. Here the CDR3 DNA reads TGTGCCAGCAGTCGCGGCAGGGAACGGGTGACCCAGTACTTC.

The rearrangement links TRBV21-1 to TRBJ2-7; no check of the table's D call, TRBD2, against the DNA was made. TRBV21-1 is flagged as a pseudogene. This CDR3 comprises 13 residues. The CDR3 reads CASSRGLPYEQYV. CDR3 coding DNA: TGTGCCAGCAGCAGGGGACTCCCTTACGAGCAGTACGTC.

This sequence joins TRBV5-6 and TRBJ1-2, with D possibly matching TRBD1 (5 bases). Germline values: CDR1 SGHDT, CDR2 YYEEEE. Between the trimmed V and J ends, which lost 4 bases and 5 bases, there was a span of 18 bases. The CDR3 is made up of 15 amino acids. Here the CDR3 reads CASSRGSLLAYGYTF. The DNA for the CDR3 is TGTGCCAGCAGCAGGGGTTCGCTCTTGGCGTATGGCTACACCTTC. Based on the CDR3 plus reference TRBV5-6 and TRBJ1-2, the full variable domain is DAGVTQSPTHLIKTRGQQVTLRCSPKSGHDTVSWYQQALGQGPQFIFQYYEEEERQRGNFPDRFSGHQFPNYSSELNVNALLLGDSALYLCASSRGSLLAYGYTFGSGTRLTVV.

In this sample, this clone turned up a few times. The chain is built from TRBV28 and TRBJ2-3, with D possibly matching TRBD1 (6 bases). The CDR3 covers 15 residues. V lost 10 bases and J lost 6, with 23 bases in between. CDR1 MDHEN and CDR2 SYDVKM come from the germline V gene. DNA of the CDR3: TGTGCCACCTTTTTCGCGACAGGTTATACTGATACGCAGTATTTT. Translating it yields CATFFATGYTDTQYF.